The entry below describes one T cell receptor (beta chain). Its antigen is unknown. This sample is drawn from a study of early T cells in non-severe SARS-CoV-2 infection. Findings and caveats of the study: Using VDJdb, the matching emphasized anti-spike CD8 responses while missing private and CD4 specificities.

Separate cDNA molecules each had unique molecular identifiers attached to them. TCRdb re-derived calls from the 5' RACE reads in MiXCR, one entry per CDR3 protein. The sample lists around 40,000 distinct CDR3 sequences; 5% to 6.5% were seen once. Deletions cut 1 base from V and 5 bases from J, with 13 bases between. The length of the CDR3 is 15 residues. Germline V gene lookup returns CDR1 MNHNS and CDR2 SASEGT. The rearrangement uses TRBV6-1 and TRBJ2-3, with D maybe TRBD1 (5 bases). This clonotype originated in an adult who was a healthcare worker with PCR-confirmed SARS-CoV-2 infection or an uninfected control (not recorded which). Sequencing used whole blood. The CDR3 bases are TGTGCCAGCAGTGAAGGGCTAGGGGCCGGAGATACGCAGTATTTT. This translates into CASSEGLGAGDTQYF.